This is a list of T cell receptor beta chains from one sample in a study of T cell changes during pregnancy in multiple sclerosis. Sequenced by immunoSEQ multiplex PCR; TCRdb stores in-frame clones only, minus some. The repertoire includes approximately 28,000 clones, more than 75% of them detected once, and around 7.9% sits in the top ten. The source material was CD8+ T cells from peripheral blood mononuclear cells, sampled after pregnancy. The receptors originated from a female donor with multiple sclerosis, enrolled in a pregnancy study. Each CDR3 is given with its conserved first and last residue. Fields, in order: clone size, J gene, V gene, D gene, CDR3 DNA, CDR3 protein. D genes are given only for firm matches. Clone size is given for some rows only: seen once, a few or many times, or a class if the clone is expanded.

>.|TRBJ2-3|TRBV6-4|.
TGTGCCAGCAGTCTCGAATCAGGGGGCACAGATACGCAGTATTTT
CASSLESGGTDTQYF
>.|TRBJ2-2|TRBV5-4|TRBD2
TGTGCCAGCAGCGCCGGGACTAGCTATCGGGACACCGGGGAGCTGTTTTTT
CASSAGTSYRDTGELFF
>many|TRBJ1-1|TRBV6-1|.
TGTGCCAGCAGTGAAGCGGCAGGGACAATGAACACTGAAGCTTTCTTT
CASSEAAGTMNTEAFF
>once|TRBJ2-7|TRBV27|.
TGTGCCAGCAGTTTTAGCCCCGACAGTTTCCTTTACGAGCAGTACTTC
CASSFSPDSFLYEQYF
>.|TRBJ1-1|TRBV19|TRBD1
TGTGCCAGTAGCAACACAGGGGGCATGCCTGAAGCTTTCTTT
CASSNTGGMPEAFF
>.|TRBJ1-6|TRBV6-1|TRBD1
TGTGCCAGCAGCAGTACAGGGGAGAATTCACCCCTCCACTTT
CASSSTGENSPLHF
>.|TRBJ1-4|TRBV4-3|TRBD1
TGCGCCAGCAGCCGACACCTAGGACAGGGGGCACGTCAAGCGCATGAAAAACTGTTTTTT
CASSRHLGQGARQAHEKLFF
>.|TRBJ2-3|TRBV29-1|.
TGCAGCGTTTACACAGATACGCAGTATTTT
CSVYTDTQYF
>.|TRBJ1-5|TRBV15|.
TGTGCCACCAGCAGAGAAGGGGAGGTCGGTTATGATCCCCAGCATTTT
CATSREGEVGYDPQHF
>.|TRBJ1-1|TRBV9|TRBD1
TGTGCCATACTAGGACAGGGGAACACTGAAGCTTTCTTT
CAILGQGNTEAFF
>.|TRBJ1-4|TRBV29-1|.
TGCAGCGTCACCGTTGGGGTCAGGGGTGAAAAACTGTTTTTT
CSVTVGVRGEKLFF
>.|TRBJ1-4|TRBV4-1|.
TGCGCCAGCAGCCAGGGGCAGGGGAAGGAAACTAATGAAAAACTGTTTTTT
CASSQGQGKETNEKLFF
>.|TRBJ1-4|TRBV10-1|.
TGCGCCAGCAGTGAGTCGGTCCTAGGAGGAAAAGATGAAAAACTGTTTTTT
CASSESVLGGKDEKLFF
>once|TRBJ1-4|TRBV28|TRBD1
TGTGCCAGCAGTGGCAAGGACAGGGTTGAAAAACTGTTTTTT
CASSGKDRVEKLFF
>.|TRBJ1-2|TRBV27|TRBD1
TGTGCCAGCAGTTATGGCCCCGGGACAGATAATGGGCATGGCTACACCTTC
CASSYGPGTDNGHGYTF
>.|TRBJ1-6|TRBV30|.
TGTGCCTGGAGTGTGATGAGTATTTCCTATAATTCACCCCTCCACTTT
CAWSVMSISYNSPLHF
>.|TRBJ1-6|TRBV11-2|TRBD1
TGTGCCAGCAGCTTTGAACCGGGACAGCGCTTAACACCCCTCCACTTT
CASSFEPGQRLTPLHF
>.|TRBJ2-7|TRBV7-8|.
TGTGCCAGCAGCCCCCCAGGGATCTACGAGCAGTACTTC
CASSPPGIYEQYF
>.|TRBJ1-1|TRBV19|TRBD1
TGTGCCAGTAGTCCTCAGTGGGGGACAGATGAAGCTTTCTTT
CASSPQWGTDEAFF
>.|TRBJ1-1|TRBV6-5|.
TGTGCCAGCAGTTACTTTGCGGGGTCCAACACTGAAGCTTTCTTT
CASSYFAGSNTEAFF
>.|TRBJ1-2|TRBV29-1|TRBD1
TGCAGCGTACCGGGACAGGGGGCGGTTGGCTACACCTTC
CSVPGQGAVGYTF
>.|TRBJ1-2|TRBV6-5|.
TGTGCCAGCAGTTACTCGGAAGGGGATGGGGGCTACACCTTC
CASSYSEGDGGYTF
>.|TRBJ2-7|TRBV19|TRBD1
TGTGCCAGTAGTATCGGGACAGAGTACGAGCAGTACTTC
CASSIGTEYEQYF
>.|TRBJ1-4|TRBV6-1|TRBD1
TGTGCCAGCATATACGGACAGGGGAATGAAAAACTGTTTTTT
CASIYGQGNEKLFF
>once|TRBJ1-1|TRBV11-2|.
TGTGCCAGCAGCTTAGACGCTGAAGCTTTCTTT
CASSLDAEAFF
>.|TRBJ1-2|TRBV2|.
TGTGCCAGCAGTGAGTTGGGCAGCTTCTATGGCTACACCTTC
CASSELGSFYGYTF
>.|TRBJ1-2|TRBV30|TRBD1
TGTGCCTGCTGGACAGGGCCGAGCAATGGCTACACCTTC
CACWTGPSNGYTF
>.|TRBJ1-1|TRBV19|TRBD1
TGTGCCAGTTCTATCGGGACAGGCTTTGACACTGAAGCTTTCTTT
CASSIGTGFDTEAFF
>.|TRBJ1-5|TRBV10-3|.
TGTGCCACCCATACAGATAATCAGCCCCAGCATTTT
CATHTDNQPQHF
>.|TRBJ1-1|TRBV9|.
TGTGCCAGCAGCGTGTACAGCCAGAACACTGAAGCTTTCTTT
CASSVYSQNTEAFF
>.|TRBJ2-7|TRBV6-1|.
TGTGCCAGCAGTGAATCGGGGGACAGCTCCTACGAGCAGTACTTC
CASSESGDSSYEQYF
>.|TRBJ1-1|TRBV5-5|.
TGTGCCAGCAGCTTGGGATGGGGAGGGTTGGGTGAAGCTTTCTTT
CASSLGWGGLGEAFF
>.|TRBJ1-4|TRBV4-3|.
TGCGCCAGCAGCCAATTAACAGGTCGGAATGAAAAACTGTTTTTT
CASSQLTGRNEKLFF
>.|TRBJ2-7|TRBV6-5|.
TGTGCCAGCAGTTACTTCCCGGGGGTGGGGGAGCAGTACTTC
CASSYFPGVGEQYF
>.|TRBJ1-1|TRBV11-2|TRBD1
TGTGCCAGCAGCTTTCTAAGACAGGGGAGGAACACTGAAGCTTTCTTT
CASSFLRQGRNTEAFF
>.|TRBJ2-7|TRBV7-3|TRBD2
TGTGCCAGCAGCCTCGGGGGGGCCAACGAGCAGTACTTC
CASSLGGANEQYF